The clone carrying this TCR beta chain was counted a single time. V gave up 0 bases and J gave up 1 base; unmatched junction bases: 4. Germline V lookup: CDR1 SGHRS, CDR2 YFSETQ. The CDR3 covers 17 residues. These data belong to a study of blood T cell repertoires in COVID-19. Across the study: PBMCs, B-cell-depleted T cells, or T cells were the source of the cDNA or gDNA that made up the material.

Original processing notes: Estimation of nucleated cell counts relied on the amplification of reference gene primers. The assay was immunoSEQ multiplex PCR, and TCRdb's table has in-frame clones only and misses some. Clone size and the V and J calls come from that table; the DNA yielded D and trimming. The sample yields fewer than 200,000 clones, approximately 79% seen once. The chain joins TRBV5-1 to TRBJ2-3; 11 bases align to TRBD2. This TCR derives from a woman in her seventies with acute or convalescent COVID-19. Material for sequencing was peripheral blood. CDR3 region: CASSLVVAGGGTDTQYF. The CDR3 nucleotides read TGCGCCAGCAGCTTGGTGGTAGCGGGAGGGGGCACAGATACGCAGTATTTT.